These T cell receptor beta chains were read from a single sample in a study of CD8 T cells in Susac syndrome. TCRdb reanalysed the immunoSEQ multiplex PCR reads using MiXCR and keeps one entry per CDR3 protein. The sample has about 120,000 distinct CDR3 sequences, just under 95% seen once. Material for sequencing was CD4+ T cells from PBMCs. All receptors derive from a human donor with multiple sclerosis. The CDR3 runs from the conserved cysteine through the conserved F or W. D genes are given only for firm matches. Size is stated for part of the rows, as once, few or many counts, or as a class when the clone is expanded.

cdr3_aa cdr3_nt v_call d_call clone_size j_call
CASSQVDREYTEAFF TGTGCCAGCAGCCAAGTGGACAGGGAGTACACTGAAGCTTTCTTT TRBV4-2 TRBD1 . TRBJ1-1
CSARDAGRSTDTQYF TGCAGTGCTAGGGATGCGGGGAGAAGCACAGATACGCAGTATTTT TRBV20-1 . . TRBJ2-3
CASSQELAGESSYNEQFF TGCGCCAGCAGCCAAGAACTAGCGGGGGAGAGCTCCTACAATGAGCAGTTCTTC TRBV4-3 TRBD2 . TRBJ2-1
CASSLVQGNQPQHF TGTGCCAGCAGTTTAGTACAGGGGAATCAGCCCCAGCATTTT TRBV27 TRBD1 . TRBJ1-5
CSATTPGDNQPQHF TGCAGTGCTACCACCCCCGGGGACAATCAGCCCCAGCATTTT TRBV20-1 . . TRBJ1-5
CASSSRTGSANYGYTF TGTGCCAGCAGCTCCCGGACAGGCTCCGCTAACTATGGCTACACCTTC TRBV7-9 TRBD1 once TRBJ1-2
CAIRTGTDNSPLHF TGTGCCATCAGGACCGGGACAGATAATTCACCCCTCCACTTT TRBV10-3 TRBD1 . TRBJ1-6
CASSAGTSGGVYNEQFF TGTGCCAGCAGCGCCGGGACTAGCGGGGGGGTCTACAATGAGCAGTTCTTC TRBV9 TRBD2 . TRBJ2-1
CASSRQGNINEQFF TGTGCCAGCAGCCGACAGGGGAATATAAATGAGCAGTTCTTC TRBV7-3 TRBD1 . TRBJ2-1
CALKDPPVYEQYF TGTGCCTTGAAGGACCCTCCCGTCTACGAGCAGTACTTC TRBV30 . . TRBJ2-7
CSVQLGGSTEAFF TGCAGCGTCCAGCTCGGGGGGTCAACTGAAGCTTTCTTT TRBV29-1 . . TRBJ1-1
CASSLVGQGIGYTF TGTGCCAGCAGCTTAGTCGGTCAGGGTATTGGCTACACCTTC TRBV7-9 . . TRBJ1-2
CASSFLFAVSSGNTIYF TGTGCCAGCAGCTTCCTCTTCGCAGTGAGCTCTGGAAACACCATATATTTT TRBV13 . . TRBJ1-3
CIWGNEQFF TGCATATGGGGGAATGAGCAGTTCTTC TRBV20-1 . . TRBJ2-1
CASSLPLTGDYNTEAFF TGTGCCAGCAGCCTACCCCTGACAGGGGATTATAACACTGAAGCTTTCTTT TRBV7-2 TRBD1 . TRBJ1-1
CASSLKGEKLFF TGTGCCAGTAGTCTCAAGGGTGAAAAACTGTTTTTT TRBV19 . . TRBJ1-4
CASSVVSSGGGGTQYF TGTGCCAGCAGCGTAGTGAGTAGCGGGGGAGGCGGGACCCAGTACTTC TRBV9 TRBD2 . TRBJ2-5
CASSQDYNQPQHF TGTGCCAGCAGCCAAGACTACAATCAGCCCCAGCATTTT TRBV7-8 . . TRBJ1-5
CASTLAGGYNEQFF TGTGCCAGCACCTTAGCGGGGGGTTACAATGAGCAGTTCTTC TRBV7-2 TRBD2 once TRBJ2-1
CASRANYNSPLHF TGTGCCAGCAGGGCAAACTATAATTCACCCCTCCACTTT TRBV27 . . TRBJ1-6
CASSLSDRLSNQPQHF TGTGCCAGCAGCTTATCGGACCGACTTAGCAATCAGCCCCAGCATTTT TRBV7-2 . . TRBJ1-5
CASRGHSGAEAFF TGTGCCAGCAGGGGACATTCCGGCGCTGAAGCTTTCTTT TRBV27 . . TRBJ1-1
CSAPVAGGRNEQFF TGCAGTGCTCCTGTAGCGGGGGGCCGGAATGAGCAGTTCTTC TRBV20-1 TRBD2 . TRBJ2-1
CASTLSANTGELFF TGTGCCAGCACCCTATCAGCGAACACCGGGGAGCTGTTTTTT TRBV9 . . TRBJ2-2
CASSLLAGALGRDTQYF TGTGCCAGCAGCCTCTTAGCGGGGGCCCTCGGCAGAGATACGCAGTATTTT TRBV6-4 TRBD2 . TRBJ2-3
CSVEDRSGITEAFF TGCAGCGTTGAAGATCGGAGTGGGATAACTGAAGCTTTCTTT TRBV29-1 . . TRBJ1-1
CAISGRLGGQFF TGTGCCATCAGTGGGCGACTAGGTGGGCAGTTCTTC TRBV10-3 . . TRBJ2-1
CASSLSPPTLYGYTF TGTGCCAGCAGTTTATCCCCACCGACCCTCTATGGCTACACCTTC TRBV12-3/TRBV12-4 . . TRBJ1-2
CASSHLPREFRNWAPLHF TGTGCCAGCAGCCATTTACCTAGAGAGTTCCGCAACTGGGCACCCCTCCACTTT TRBV3-1 . . TRBJ1-6
CASSVATGPSTNYGYTF TGTGCCAGCAGCGTAGCTACGGGACCCTCAACTAACTATGGCTACACCTTC TRBV9 . . TRBJ1-2
CAWRQRTEAFF TGTGCCTGGAGACAACGTACTGAAGCTTTCTTT TRBV30 . . TRBJ1-1
CASSQVTGGYGSYNSPLHF TGTGCCAGCAGCCAAGTAACAGGGGGATACGGCTCCTATAATTCACCCCTCCACTTT TRBV3-1 TRBD1 . TRBJ1-6
CSVTGTQLPKAFF TGCAGCGTAACCGGGACTCAGCTCCCGAAAGCTTTCTTT TRBV29-1 . . TRBJ1-1
CARGSEAYSSGANVLTF TGTGCCAGAGGGTCAGAGGCGTACAGCTCTGGGGCCAACGTCCTGACTTTC TRBV2 . . TRBJ2-6
CATSEVGGANTGELFF TGTGCCACCAGTGAGGTTGGGGGGGCGAACACCGGGGAGCTGTTTTTT TRBV24-1 TRBD2 . TRBJ2-2
CASSVRDWETQYF TGTGCCAGCAGTGTAAGGGATTGGGAGACCCAGTACTTC TRBV2 . few TRBJ2-5
CASTKRPGTSGGANTGELFF TGTGCCAGCACTAAACGACCCGGGACTAGCGGGGGGGCCAACACCGGGGAGCTGTTTTTT TRBV2 TRBD2 . TRBJ2-2
CASRVLPGRPVGKLFF TGTGCCAGCAGGGTATTACCGGGCCGCCCGGTAGGGAAACTGTTTTTT TRBV21-1 . . TRBJ1-4
CSARTGVSNQPQHF TGCAGTGCTAGAACAGGGGTTAGCAATCAGCCCCAGCATTTT TRBV20-1 TRBD1 . TRBJ1-5